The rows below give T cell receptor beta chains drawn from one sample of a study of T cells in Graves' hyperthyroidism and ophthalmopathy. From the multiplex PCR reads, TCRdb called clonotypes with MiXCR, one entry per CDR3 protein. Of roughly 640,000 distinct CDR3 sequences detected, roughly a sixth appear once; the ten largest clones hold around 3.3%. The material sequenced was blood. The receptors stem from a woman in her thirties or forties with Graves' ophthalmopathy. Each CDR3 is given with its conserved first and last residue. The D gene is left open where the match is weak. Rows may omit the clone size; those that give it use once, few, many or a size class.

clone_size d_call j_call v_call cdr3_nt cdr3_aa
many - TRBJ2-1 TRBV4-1 TGCGCCAGCAGCCGGACGCTGGGTAATGAGCAGTTCTTC CASSRTLGNEQFF
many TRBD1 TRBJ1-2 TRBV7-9 TGTGCCAGCAGCTCGATACAGGGGTCTGGCTACACCTTC CASSSIQGSGYTF
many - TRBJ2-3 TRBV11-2 TGTGCCAGCAGCTTAGTGGACAGCAGCACAGATACGCAGTATTTT CASSLVDSSTDTQYF
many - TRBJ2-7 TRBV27 TGTGCCAGCAGTTTATACCCCCCCGGACAGAGGCGGGACGAGCAGTACTTC CASSLYPPGQRRDEQYF
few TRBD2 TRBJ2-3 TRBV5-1 TGCGCCAGCAGCTTAGCAAGCGGGAGTATGTCAGATACGCAGTATTTT CASSLASGSMSDTQYF
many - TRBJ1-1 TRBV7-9 TGTGCCAGCAGCCCGAGGTCGGGGACGGGCACTGAAGCTTTCTTT CASSPRSGTGTEAFF
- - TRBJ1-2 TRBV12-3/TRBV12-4 TGTGCCAGCAGTTCCCTAAGGGGCGGGGGCTACACCTTC CASSSLRGGGYTF
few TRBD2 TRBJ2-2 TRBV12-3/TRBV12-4 TGTGCCAGCAGTTTAATCGCGGGGGTTACGAACACCGGGGAGCTGTTTTTT CASSLIAGVTNTGELFF
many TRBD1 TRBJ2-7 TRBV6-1 TGTGCCACCCAGGGTATCGGACAGGAGCGATACGAGCAGTACTTC CATQGIGQERYEQYF
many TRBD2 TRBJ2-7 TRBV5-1 TGCGCCAGCAGCTTGGGTACTAGCGGAATCTACGAGCAGTACTTC CASSLGTSGIYEQYF
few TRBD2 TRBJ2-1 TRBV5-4 TGTGCCAGCAGCTGGACTAGCGGGAGTGTTAATGAGCAGTTCTTC CASSWTSGSVNEQFF
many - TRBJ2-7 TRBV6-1 TGTGCCAGCAGTGAACAGGGTGGCGTCTACGAGCAGTACTTC CASSEQGGVYEQYF
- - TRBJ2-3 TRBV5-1 TGCGCCAGCAGCTTGGGGTGGCCAGATACGCAGTATTTT CASSLGWPDTQYF
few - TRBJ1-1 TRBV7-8 TGTGCCAGTCCACGTGGCACTGAAGCTTTCTTT CASPRGTEAFF
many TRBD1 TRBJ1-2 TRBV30 TGTGCCTGGAGCCCTCAACTACAGGGGGCACATGGCTACACCTTC CAWSPQLQGAHGYTF
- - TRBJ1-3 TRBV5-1 TGCGCCAGCAAGGAGGTGCTTGGAAACACCATATATTTT CASKEVLGNTIYF
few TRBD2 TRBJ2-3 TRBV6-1 TGTGCCAGCAGTCCGGGACTAGCGGCCACAGATACGCAGTATTTT CASSPGLAATDTQYF
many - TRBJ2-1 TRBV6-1 TGTGCCAGCAGCCGCAAGGGACAGGTTGGGGTGGCTAGCGGGATTAGCTCCTACAATGAGCAGTTCTTC CASSRKGQVGVASGISSYNEQFF
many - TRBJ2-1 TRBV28 TGTGCCAGCAGTTCCCTCTTGGGGGCGGTTGAGCAGTTCTTC CASSSLLGAVEQFF
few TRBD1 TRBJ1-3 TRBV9 TGTGCCAGCAGCGTAGCTTTAGACCCGTACCCAACACAGGGGATTGAGAGCTCTGGAAACACCATATATTTT CASSVALDPYPTQGIESSGNTIYF
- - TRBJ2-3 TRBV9 TGTGCCAGCTCTAAGCGTTGGGGGAACACAGATACGCAGTATTTT CASSKRWGNTDTQYF
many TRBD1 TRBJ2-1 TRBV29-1 TGCAGCGTTGCAGGGGGCGCGGGTAATGAGCAGTTCTTC CSVAGGAGNEQFF
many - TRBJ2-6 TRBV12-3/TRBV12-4 TGTGCCAGCAGTTCTTTTCCCGACTATACCGGCTCTGGGGCCAACGTCCTGACTTTC CASSSFPDYTGSGANVLTF
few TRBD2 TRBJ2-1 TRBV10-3 TGTGCCATCAGTGGACTAGCGGACTACAATGAGCAGTTCTTC CAISGLADYNEQFF
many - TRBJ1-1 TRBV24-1 TGTGCCACCCCGGGACAGAACACTGAAGCTTTCTTT CATPGQNTEAFF
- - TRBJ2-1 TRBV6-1 TGTGCCAGCATTAAAGGGGGGAACTACAATGAGCAGTTCTTC CASIKGGNYNEQFF
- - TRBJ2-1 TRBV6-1 TGTGCCAGCCGACCTCCAGGGGTGGTCCACAACAATGAGCAGTTCTTC CASRPPGVVHNNEQFF
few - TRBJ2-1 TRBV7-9 TGTGCCAGCAGTTTAACCGGGACACACAATGAGCAGTTCTTC CASSLTGTHNEQFF
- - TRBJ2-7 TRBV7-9 TGTGCCAGCAGCCCCCACGGATCCTACGAGCAGTACTTC CASSPHGSYEQYF
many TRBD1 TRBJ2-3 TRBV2 TGTGCCAGCAGCACCCTTCGACAGGGGGCTGGAGATACGCAGTATTTT CASSTLRQGAGDTQYF
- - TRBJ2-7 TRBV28 TGTGCCAGCAGTGACGGAAGGCGGCAGGGAGGAGAGCAGTACTTC CASSDGRRQGGEQYF
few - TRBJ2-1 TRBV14 TGTGCCAGCAGCCCACAGATCCTTGTTGACAATGAGCAGTTCTTC CASSPQILVDNEQFF
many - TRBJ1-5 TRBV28 TGTGCCAGCAGCCAACTCGGGGGGACTAATCAGCCCCAGCATTTT CASSQLGGTNQPQHF
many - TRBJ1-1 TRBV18 TGTGCCAGCTCACCGGGGGTTTACACTGAAGCTTTCTTT CASSPGVYTEAFF
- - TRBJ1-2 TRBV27 TGTGCCAGCAGTCCTAATATGGGACGGACCTATGGCTACACCTTC CASSPNMGRTYGYTF
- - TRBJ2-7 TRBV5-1 TGCGCCAGCAGCTTGGACCAGGGGGGCTACGAGCAGTACTTC CASSLDQGGYEQYF
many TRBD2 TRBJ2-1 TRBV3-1 TGTGCCAGCAGCCAAGAACTAGCGGCCGGAAATGAGCAGTTCTTC CASSQELAAGNEQFF
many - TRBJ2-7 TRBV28 TGTGCCAGCAGATCCGGGACTGGTACCTACGAGCAGTACTTC CASRSGTGTYEQYF
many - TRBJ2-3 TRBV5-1 TGCGCCTCTGATCCGGGAAACACAGATACGCAGTATTTT CASDPGNTDTQYF
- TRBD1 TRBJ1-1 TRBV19 TGTGCCAGTAGGCCGGGACAGACCATGAACACTGAAGCTTTCTTT CASRPGQTMNTEAFF